This TCR beta chain was profiled in a study of blood T cell repertoires in COVID-19 (TCRdb year 2020). With respect to the entire study: Samples from collaborators originated in the United States, Italy and Spain and spanned both the acute and convalescent phases of COVID-19. The prospective study material was composed of cDNA or gDNA derived from T cells, B-cell-depleted T cells, or PBMCs. The sample metadata nearly always contained a de-identified subject ID, COVID-19 status, age in years and sex. HLA class I and class II types, where available, came from metadata supplied by the sample provider rather than from assay-based typing. The repertoires were released in a freely available public database intended as a resource for research on the immune response to SARS-CoV-2. Samples were obtained from the ongoing ImmuneRACE study (first 160 participants) and from 1,000 to 1,500 subjects provided by 6 global collaborators. The dataset comprised deeply sampled blood TCRbeta repertoires from subjects exposed to, actively infected with, or recovered from COVID-19. The paper's findings and limits, for the study overall: Clinical and demographic metadata were provided uncurated, with the amount varying by source and participant.

Comments on this clone: Which antigen it targets is not known. Base qualities are not provided; no much larger clone lies one nucleotide away.

Another Seattle source contributed samples from volunteer blood donors who had recovered from COVID-19. Each collaborating institution followed its own protocols to collect whole blood in K2EDTA tubes. Collaborator samples were shipped for TCRbeta analysis as frozen whole blood, isolated PBMCs, or DNA extracted from either sample type. TCRbeta CDR3 regions were amplified from genomic DNA by means of the immunoSEQ Assay, a bias-controlled multiplex PCR. In the source study's methods: Within the assay, amplification of reference gene primers was used to estimate how many nucleated cells each sample contained. Sequence reads were collapsed and filtered to measure the absolute abundance of every unique TCRbeta CDR3 rearrangement. For each sample, productive Simpson clonality was calculated as the square root of Simpson's diversity index over productive rearrangements. TCRdb retrieved this table from immuneACCESS and kept in-frame rearrangements only. Not all clones are present; in checked studies, unresolved V genes account for under half, and no reason is known for the remainder. V and J calls and clone size follow that table, whereas D and trimming were derived from the DNA. The sample profile shows under 300,000 clones; more than 75% of them were found once. 0.9% to 1% of the sample lies in the top ten.

Here V drops 5 bases and J drops 9 bases, and the junction holds 7 bases not matched to any gene. The germline V gene (reference sequence) sets CDR1 to SEHNR and CDR2 to FQNEAQ. Counted from cysteine to phenylalanine, this CDR3 has 15 amino acids. Only the CDR3 part of the read is kept: 45 bases, read in frame from the first base. The source of this sequence is a woman in her thirties or forties who had recovered from COVID-19. Sequences were obtained from peripheral blood. The chain was built from TRBV7-9 and TRBJ2-1, and 13 junction bases match TRBD2. CDR3 sequence: CASSRPGTSGIEQFF. The DNA is as follows: TGTGCCAGCAGCCGCCCCGGGACTAGCGGGATTGAGCAGTTCTTC.